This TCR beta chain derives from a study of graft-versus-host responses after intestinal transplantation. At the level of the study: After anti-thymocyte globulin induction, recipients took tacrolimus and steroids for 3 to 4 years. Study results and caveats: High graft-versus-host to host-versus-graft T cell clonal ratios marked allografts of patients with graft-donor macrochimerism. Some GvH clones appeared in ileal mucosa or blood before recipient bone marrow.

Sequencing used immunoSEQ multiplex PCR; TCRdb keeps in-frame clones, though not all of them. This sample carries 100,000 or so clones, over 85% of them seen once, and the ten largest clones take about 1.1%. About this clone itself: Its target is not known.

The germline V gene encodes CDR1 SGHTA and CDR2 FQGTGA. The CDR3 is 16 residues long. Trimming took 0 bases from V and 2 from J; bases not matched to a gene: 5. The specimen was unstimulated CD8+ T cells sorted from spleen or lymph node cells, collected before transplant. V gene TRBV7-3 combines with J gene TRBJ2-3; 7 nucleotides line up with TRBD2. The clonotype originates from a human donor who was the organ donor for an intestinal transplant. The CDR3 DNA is TGTGCCAGCAGCTTAACCGGGGGGACTGACACAGATACGCAGTATTTT. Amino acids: CASSLTGGTDTDTQYF.